This TCR beta chain was recorded in a study of beta chain features in type 1 diabetes. Every bit of the isolated RNA underwent reverse transcription, so sequencing read expressed TCRB transcripts. Naive, central memory and regulatory T cell samples came to a mean of around 3.5 million reads. Only in-frame clones appear in the TCRdb table, and some are missing; sequencing was by immunoSEQ multiplex PCR. Of around 500,000 clones listed, about an eighth are singletons. Only a few counts were recorded for this clone. Germline V CDR1 and CDR2: MDHEN, SYDVKM. V was cut by 2 bases and J by 1 base, with 8 bases left in between. There are 15 residues in the CDR3.

This receptor was obtained from a woman under 30 in good health. What was sequenced was naive CD4+ T cells from blood. This rearrangement joins TRBV28 to TRBJ2-2; D not resolved. Written as DNA, the CDR3 is TGTGCCAGCAGTTTAGACGGACGGAACACCGGGGAGCTGTTTTTT. It codes for CASSLDGRNTGELFF.